Below, 24 T cell receptor beta chains from the same sample are listed, as sequenced in a study of control samples from healthy donors and cancer patients. TCRdb's copy holds only in-frame clones and misses some; the assay was immunoSEQ multiplex PCR. The sample has roughly 150,000 clones, 93% seen once. Source material: blood. The receptors here all came from a man aged 18-30 years in good health.

The J gene is TRBJ1-2, the V gene TRBV6-5, with D perhaps matching TRBD1 (5 bases). Germline lookup yields CDR1 MNHEY and CDR2 SVGAGI. V was shortened by 6 bases and J by 4 bases, with 15 bases between the two germline ends. This CDR3 region has 14 residues. CDR3 DNA: TGTGCCAGCAGCAGGGCGGGTTTGGGCTATGGCTACACCTTC. This gives the protein CASSRAGLGYGYTF.

The chain links TRBV11-2 to TRBJ1-1; 7 nucleotides align to TRBD1. This CDR3 comprises 16 residues. The germline V gene encodes CDR1 SGHAT and CDR2 FQNNGV. The V gene end was trimmed by 5 bases and the J gene end by 7 bases; junction bases not matched to a gene: 16. CDR3 in amino acids: CASSLSPGTAYYEAFF. The CDR3 coding sequence is TGTGCCAGCAGCCTATCCCCCGGGACAGCCTACTATGAAGCTTTCTTT.

The genes are TRBV12-3 or TRBV12-4 and TRBJ2-1; TRBD2 agrees at 8 bases. The CDR3 has 12 residues. The J segment lost 7 bases and the V segment lost 4 bases, leaving 0 bases of the junction unmatched. CDR3 DNA sequence: TGTGCCAGCAGTTCGGGAGGGAATGAGCAGTTCTTC. This codes for CASSSGGNEQFF.

The V call is TRBV18, the J call TRBJ1-1; D gene uncertain. The CDR3 totals 12 residues. CDR1 is KGHSH, CDR2 LQKENI, per germline. V lost 6 bases and J lost 11, with 16 bases in between. The CDR3 is CASSEETVEAFF. For the CDR3, the DNA is TGTGCCAGCTCCGAAGAGACCGTGGAGGCTTTCTTT.

The chain joins TRBV5-6 to TRBJ1-6; D unresolved. The CDR3 consists of 14 residues. Trimming removed 0 bases from V and 7 bases from J, with 8 bases in between. Per the germline V gene, CDR1 is SGHDT and CDR2 is YYEEEE. As DNA, the CDR3 is TGTGCCAGCAGCTTGGGGCCAGAAAATTCACCCCTCCACTTT. It yields the protein CASSLGPENSPLHF.

The chain carries TRBV28 and TRBJ2-7; tentative D call: TRBD2 (6 bases). The CDR3 contains 14 residues. V gave up 4 bases and J gave up 2 bases, with 12 bases separating them. Per germline, CDR1 MDHEN and CDR2 SYDVKM. As DNA, the CDR3 is TGTGCCAGCAGTTATCTGGGGGGAACCTACGAGCAGTACTTC. Its protein is CASSYLGGTYEQYF.

V usage is TRBV7-9 and J usage is TRBJ1-5; D possibly corresponds to TRBD1 (5 bases). V lost 5 bases and J 5 bases, leaving 13 bases between the germline ends. Germline-derived CDR1 and CDR2 are SEHNR and FQNEAQ (reference sequence). The length of the CDR3 is 14 residues. The CDR3 is CASSPADSYQPQHF. CDR3 DNA: TGTGCCAGCAGCCCGGCCGACAGTTATCAGCCCCAGCATTTT.

The J gene is TRBJ2-7, the V gene TRBV4-2, with D uncertain. V dropped 2 bases and J dropped 5 bases, with 10 bases sitting between them. CDR1 and CDR2 (germline): LGHNA, YNFKEQ. There are 13 residues in the CDR3. CDR3 loop: CASSQIAWDEQYF. For the CDR3, the DNA is TGTGCCAGCAGCCAAATCGCCTGGGACGAGCAGTACTTC.

The CDR3 nucleotides are TGTGCCAGCAGCCCTCACGGACAGGGGCGGTGGGGGGTGAACACTGAAGCTTTCTTT. Protein sequence: CASSPHGQGRWGVNTEAFF. The chain links TRBV9 to TRBJ1-1; the match to TRBD1 covers 9 bases. The trim removed 4 bases at V and 0 bases at J, leaving 16 bases unmatched. The CDR3 extends over 19 amino acids. From germline, CDR1 is SGDLS and CDR2 YYNGEE.

This chain links TRBV13 with TRBJ1-3; 8 nucleotides agree with TRBD1. Trimming took 3 bases from V and 2 from J; bases not matched to a gene: 3. This CDR3 has 15 amino acids. In germline, CDR1 is PRHDT, CDR2 FYEKMQ (reference sequence). For the CDR3, the DNA is TGTGCCAGCAGCTTGGACAGGGCGACTGGAAACACCATATATTTT. It codes for CASSLDRATGNTIYF.

The rearrangement links TRBV30 to TRBJ2-7, with D perhaps given as TRBD1 or TRBD2 (6 bases each). CDR3 length equals 14 residues. Trimming took off 0 bases at V and 4 bases at J, with 13 bases between the two ends. The germline V gene has CDR1 GTSNPN and CDR2 SVGIG (reference sequence). Here the CDR3 DNA reads TGTGCCTGGAGTGTATTGACGGGGGCGTACGAGCAGTACTTC. Protein product: CAWSVLTGAYEQYF.

The gene calls are TRBV6-2 or TRBV6-3 and TRBJ1-2, with TRBD1 matching 7 bases. This CDR3 has 17 residues. V lost 2 bases to trimming and J lost 2 bases; unmatched junction nucleotides: 11. Looked up from germline, CDR1 is MNHEY and CDR2 is SVGEGT. The CDR3 sequence is CASSYDGGTARNYGYTF. The CDR3, as DNA: TGTGCCAGCAGTTACGATGGAGGGACAGCACGAAACTATGGCTACACCTTC.

V usage is TRBV13 and J usage is TRBJ1-1; tentatively, D is TRBD1 (5 bases). The V gene lost 1 base and the J gene lost 0 bases, with 9 bases spanning the gap. This CDR3 is built from 15 residues. CDR1 and CDR2 from the germline V gene are PRHDT and FYEKMQ (reference sequence). CDR3 DNA sequence: TGTGCCAGCAGCTTAGAAGGGGATCTGAACACTGAAGCTTTCTTT. Translated, it gives CASSLEGDLNTEAFF.

The chain has TRBV30 and TRBJ1-5; 12 bases line up with TRBD1. V shed 3 bases and J 7 bases; nucleotides not matched to a gene: 7. Per germline, CDR1 GTSNPN and CDR2 SVGIG (reference sequence). This CDR3 comprises 15 residues. The DNA of the CDR3 is TGTGCCTGGAGCAGGGGACAGGGGGCAGGACAGCCCCAGCATTTT. It specifies CAWSRGQGAGQPQHF.

The table lists this clone with a count of one. This rearrangement joins TRBV6-2 or TRBV6-3 to TRBJ1-3; a possible D gene is TRBD1 (5 bases). Germline-derived CDR1 and CDR2 are MNHEY and SVGEGT. Trimming removed 0 bases from V and 0 bases from J, with 24 bases in between. The CDR3 is 21 amino acids. The CDR3 sequence: CASSYSMSRAWRESSGNTIYF. DNA of the CDR3: TGTGCCAGCAGTTACTCGATGTCCAGGGCCTGGAGAGAGAGCTCTGGAAACACCATATATTTT.

This clone was counted between two and nine times. The CDR3 DNA sequence: TGCGCCAGCAGCTTGGTGGGGACTAGCGGGTGGAATGAGCAGTTCTTC. This codes for CASSLVGTSGWNEQFF. The chain links TRBV5-1 to TRBJ2-1, with 12 positions matching TRBD2. CDR1 is SGHRS and CDR2 is YFSETQ in the germline V gene. J was trimmed by 7 bases and V by 0 bases; bases with no gene match: 5. The CDR3 length is 16 residues.

The V and J genes are TRBV2 and TRBJ2-4; 9 bases are shared with TRBD1. This CDR3 has 13 residues. Germline V lookup: CDR1 SNHLY, CDR2 FYNNEI. The V and J ends lost 5 bases and 6 bases, in that order; junction bases with no gene match: 2. This CDR3 is CASSPDRGNIQYF. The CDR3 nucleotides are TGTGCCAGCAGTCCGGACAGGGGAAACATTCAGTACTTC.

This clone was detected only a few times. The V gene is TRBV28, the J gene TRBJ2-1, with D uncertain. V lost 3 bases to trimming and J lost 4 bases, with 4 bases between them. This CDR3 is 12 amino acids long. The germline V gene has CDR1 MDHEN and CDR2 SYDVKM. CDR3 amino acids: CASSFEYNEQFF. CDR3 in DNA: TGTGCCAGCAGTTTTGAGTACAATGAGCAGTTCTTC.

The chain is built from TRBV7-6 and TRBJ2-1; 7 bases are a match to TRBD1. Trimming cost V 8 bases and J 2 bases; bases outside gene matches: 6. This CDR3 has 14 amino acids. Germline V CDR1 and CDR2: SGHVS, FNYEAQ. CDR3 protein: CASGTETTYNEQFF. The DNA of the CDR3 is TGTGCCAGCGGGACAGAAACAACCTACAATGAGCAGTTCTTC.

This clone was observed a single time. The J gene is TRBJ2-5, the V gene TRBV6-6, with TRBD1 identical over 11 bases. CDR1 is MNHNY, CDR2 SVGAGI, per germline (reference sequence). The length of the CDR3 is 15 residues. V shed 5 bases, J shed 4 bases, and the junction held 6 bases outside the gene matches. As DNA, the CDR3 is TGTGCCAGCAGTACCCGGGACAGGGGGGGAGAGACCCAGTACTTC. It encodes CASSTRDRGGETQYF.

This sequence joins TRBV18 and TRBJ2-3; D is unresolved. Trimming cost V 0 bases and J 2 bases, with 6 bases left between them. Germline V gives CDR1 KGHSH, CDR2 LQKENI. The CDR3 extends over 14 amino acids. The DNA for the CDR3 is TGTGCCAGCTCACCACCGGGATTCACAGATACGCAGTATTTT. It encodes CASSPPGFTDTQYF. The variable domain in full, completed from reference TRBV18 and TRBJ2-3, reads NAGVMQNPRHLVRRRGQEARLRCSPMKGHSHVYWYRQLPEEGLKFMVYLQKENIIDESGMPKERFSAEFPKEGPSILRIQQVVRGDSAAYFCASSPPGFTDTQYFGPGTRLTVL.

Details on this clone: At one of its ends the junction is not consistent with the germline gene, which may arise from a read error. The gene calls are TRBV7-2 and TRBJ2-2; 9 bases are shared with TRBD2. CDR3 length: 12 residues. Germline CDR1 and CDR2: SGHTA and FQGNSA. CDR3 loop: CASSLAGRELFF. DNA for the CDR3: TGTGCCAGCAGCCTAGCGGGAAGGGAGCTGTTTTTT.

CDR3 in amino acids: CSTASGGGEQYF. DNA for the CDR3: TGCAGCACTGCTAGCGGGGGGGGCGAGCAGTACTTC. V gene TRBV29-1 combines with J gene TRBJ2-7; 12 bases line up with TRBD2. Germline V CDR1 and CDR2: SQVTM, ANQGSEA. The CDR3 sequence is 12 residues long. Unmatched junction bases numbered 5, after V lost 8 bases and J lost 6 bases.

The chain joins TRBV5-1 to TRBJ1-1; perhaps TRBD1 as D (5 bases). Between the trimmed V and J ends, which lost 4 bases and 2 bases, there was a span of 12 bases. The CDR3 has 14 amino acids. CDR1 is SGHRS and CDR2 is YFSETQ in the germline V gene. CDR3 in amino acids: CASSGGPRNTEAFF. CDR3 sequence (DNA): TGCGCCAGCAGCGGGGGACCGAGAAACACTGAAGCTTTCTTT. Together with reference TRBV5-1 and TRBJ1-1, the CDR3 gives the full variable domain: KAGVTQTPRYLIKTRGQQVTLSCSPISGHRSVSWYQQTPGQGLQFLFEYFSETQRNKGNFPGRFSGRQFSNSRSEMNVSTLELGDSALYLCASSGGPRNTEAFFGQGTRLTVV.